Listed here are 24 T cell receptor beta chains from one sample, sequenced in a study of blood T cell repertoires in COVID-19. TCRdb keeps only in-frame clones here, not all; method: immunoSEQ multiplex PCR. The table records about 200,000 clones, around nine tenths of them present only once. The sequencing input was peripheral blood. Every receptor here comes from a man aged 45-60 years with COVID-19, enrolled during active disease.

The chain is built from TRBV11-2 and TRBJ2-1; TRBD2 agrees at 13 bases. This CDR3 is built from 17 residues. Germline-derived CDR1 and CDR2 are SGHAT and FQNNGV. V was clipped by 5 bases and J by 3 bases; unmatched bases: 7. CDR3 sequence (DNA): TGTGCCAGCAGCCGGACTAGCGGGGGATGGGGCTACAATGAGCAGTTCTTC. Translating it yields CASSRTSGGWGYNEQFF.

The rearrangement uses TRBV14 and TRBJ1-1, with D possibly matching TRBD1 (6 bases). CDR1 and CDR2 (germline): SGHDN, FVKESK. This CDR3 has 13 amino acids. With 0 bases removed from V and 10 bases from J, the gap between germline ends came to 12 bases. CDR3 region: CASSQEFGRGAFF. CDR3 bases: TGTGCCAGCAGCCAAGAATTTGGCAGGGGAGCTTTCTTT.

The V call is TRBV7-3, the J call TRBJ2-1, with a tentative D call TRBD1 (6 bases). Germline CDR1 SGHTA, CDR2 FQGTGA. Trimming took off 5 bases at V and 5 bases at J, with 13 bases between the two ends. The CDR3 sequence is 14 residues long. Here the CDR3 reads CASSRQGRHNEQFF. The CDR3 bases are TGTGCCAGCAGCCGGCAGGGGCGTCACAATGAGCAGTTCTTC.

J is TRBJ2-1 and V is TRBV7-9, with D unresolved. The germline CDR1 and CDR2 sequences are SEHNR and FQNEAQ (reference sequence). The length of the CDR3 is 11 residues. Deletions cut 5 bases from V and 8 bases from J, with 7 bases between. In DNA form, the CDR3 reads TGTGCCAGCAGCGGTGGCCATGAGCAGTTCTTC. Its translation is CASSGGHEQFF.

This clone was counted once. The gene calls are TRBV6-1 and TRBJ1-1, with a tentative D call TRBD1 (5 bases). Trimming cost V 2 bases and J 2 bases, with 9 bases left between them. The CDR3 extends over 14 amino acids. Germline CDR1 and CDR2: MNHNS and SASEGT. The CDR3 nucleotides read TGTGCCAGCAGTGAACATACAGGAAACACTGAAGCTTTCTTT. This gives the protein CASSEHTGNTEAFF.

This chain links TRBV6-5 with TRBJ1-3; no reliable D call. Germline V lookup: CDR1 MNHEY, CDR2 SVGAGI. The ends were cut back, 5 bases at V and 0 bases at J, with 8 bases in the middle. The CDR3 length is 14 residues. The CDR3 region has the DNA TGTGCCAGCAGTCCCCCCAGCTCTGGAAACACCATATATTTT. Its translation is CASSPPSSGNTIYF.

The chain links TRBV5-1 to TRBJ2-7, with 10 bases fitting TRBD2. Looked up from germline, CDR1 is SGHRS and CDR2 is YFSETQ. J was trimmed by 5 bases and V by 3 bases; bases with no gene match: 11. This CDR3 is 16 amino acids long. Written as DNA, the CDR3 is TGCGCCAGCAGCTCTACTGTCCTAGCGGGAGTAAACGAGCAGTACTTC. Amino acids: CASSSTVLAGVNEQYF.

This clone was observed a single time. The CDR3 here is CASSSSPPGSTDTQYF. As DNA, the CDR3 is TGTGCCAGCAGCTCGAGTCCCCCGGGAAGCACAGATACGCAGTATTTT. The chain combines TRBV9 with TRBJ2-3; tentative D call: TRBD2 (5 bases). The CDR3 loop spans 16 amino acids. The germline V gene encodes CDR1 SGDLS and CDR2 YYNGEE. V lost 4 bases, J lost 0 bases, and 15 bases lay in between.

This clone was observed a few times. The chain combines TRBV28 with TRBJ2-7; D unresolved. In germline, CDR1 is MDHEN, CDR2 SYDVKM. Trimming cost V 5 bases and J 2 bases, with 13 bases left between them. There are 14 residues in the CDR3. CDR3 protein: CASSGSRRAYEQYF. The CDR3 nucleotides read TGTGCCAGCAGTGGGTCGCGGAGAGCCTACGAGCAGTACTTC.

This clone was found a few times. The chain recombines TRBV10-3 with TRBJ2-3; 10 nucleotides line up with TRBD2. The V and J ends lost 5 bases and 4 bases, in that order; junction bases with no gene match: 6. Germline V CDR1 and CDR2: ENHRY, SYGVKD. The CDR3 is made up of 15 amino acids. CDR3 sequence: CAISLGGTSADTQYF. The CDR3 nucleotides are TGTGCCATCAGTTTAGGCGGGACTAGCGCAGATACGCAGTATTTT.

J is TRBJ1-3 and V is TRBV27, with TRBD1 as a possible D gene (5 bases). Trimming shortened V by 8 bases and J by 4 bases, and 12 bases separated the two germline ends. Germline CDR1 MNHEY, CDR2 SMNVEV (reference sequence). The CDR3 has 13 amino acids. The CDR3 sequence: CASAQGTGNTIYF. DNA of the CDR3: TGTGCCAGCGCCCAGGGTACCGGAAACACCATATATTTT.

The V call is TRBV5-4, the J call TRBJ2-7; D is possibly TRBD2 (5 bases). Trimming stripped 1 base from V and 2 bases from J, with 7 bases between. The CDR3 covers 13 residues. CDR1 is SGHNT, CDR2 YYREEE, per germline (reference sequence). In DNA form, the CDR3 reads TGTGCCAGCAGCTTGAACGGGGCCTACGAGCAGTACTTC. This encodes CASSLNGAYEQYF.

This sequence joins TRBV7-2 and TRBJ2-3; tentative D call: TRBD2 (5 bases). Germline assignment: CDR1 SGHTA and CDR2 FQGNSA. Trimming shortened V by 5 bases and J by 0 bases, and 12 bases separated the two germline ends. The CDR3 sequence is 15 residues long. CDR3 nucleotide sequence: TGTGCCAGCAGCGTAAGCGGAACTAGCACAGATACGCAGTATTTT. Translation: CASSVSGTSTDTQYF.

The CDR3 bases are TGTGCCAGTAGTCTCAGACAGGGGATGGGAGAGACCCAGTACTTC. Its protein is CASSLRQGMGETQYF. The rearrangement uses TRBV19 and TRBJ2-5, with TRBD1 identical over 8 bases. With V trimmed by 5 bases and J by 4 bases, 9 bases remained unmatched. The germline gives CDR1 LNHDA, CDR2 SQIVND (reference sequence). The CDR3 is made up of 15 amino acids. Drawing the rest from reference TRBV19 and TRBJ2-5, the complete variable domain is DGGITQSPKYLFRKEGQNVTLSCEQNLNHDAMYWYRQDPGQGLRLIYYSQIVNDFQKGDIAEGYSVSREKKESFPLTVTSAQKNPTAFYLCASSLRQGMGETQYFGPGTRLLVL.

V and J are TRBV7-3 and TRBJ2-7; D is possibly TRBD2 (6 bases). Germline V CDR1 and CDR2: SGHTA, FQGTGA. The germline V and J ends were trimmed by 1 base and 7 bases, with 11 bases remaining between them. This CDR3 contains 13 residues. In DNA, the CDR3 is TGTGCCAGCAGCTTAATAGGAGGGGAAGAGCAGTACTTC. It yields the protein CASSLIGGEEQYF.

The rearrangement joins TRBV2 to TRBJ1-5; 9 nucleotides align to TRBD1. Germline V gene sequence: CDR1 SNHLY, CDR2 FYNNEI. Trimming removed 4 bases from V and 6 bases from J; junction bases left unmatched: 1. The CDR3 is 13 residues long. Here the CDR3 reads CASSGTGVQPQHF. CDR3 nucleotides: TGTGCCAGCAGTGGGACAGGGGTTCAGCCCCAGCATTTT.

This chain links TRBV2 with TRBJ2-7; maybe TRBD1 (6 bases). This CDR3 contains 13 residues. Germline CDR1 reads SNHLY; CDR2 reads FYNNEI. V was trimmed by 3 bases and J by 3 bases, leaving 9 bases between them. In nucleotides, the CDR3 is TGTGCCAGCAGTGACCGGACAGACTACGAGCAGTACTTC. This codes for CASSDRTDYEQYF.

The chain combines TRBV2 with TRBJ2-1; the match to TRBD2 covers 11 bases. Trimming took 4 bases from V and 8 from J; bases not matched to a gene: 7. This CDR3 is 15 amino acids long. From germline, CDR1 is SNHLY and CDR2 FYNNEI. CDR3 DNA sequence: TGTGCCAGCAGTGTCATAGCGGGGGGGCCAGATGAGCAGTTCTTC. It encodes CASSVIAGGPDEQFF.

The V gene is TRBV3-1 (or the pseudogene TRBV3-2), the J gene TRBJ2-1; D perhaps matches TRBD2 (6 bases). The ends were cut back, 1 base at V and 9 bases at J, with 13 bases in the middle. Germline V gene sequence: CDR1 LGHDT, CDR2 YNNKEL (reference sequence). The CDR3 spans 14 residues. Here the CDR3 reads CASSQGGGVGEQFF. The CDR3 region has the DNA TGTGCCAGCAGCCAAGGAGGAGGGGTGGGTGAGCAGTTCTTC.

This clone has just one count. CDR3 coding DNA: TGTGCCACCAGTGATTTGCATAGGACAGAGGTATGGGATGAGCAGTTCTTC. This encodes CATSDLHRTEVWDEQFF. J is TRBJ2-1 and V is TRBV24-1; D might be TRBD1 (6 bases). This CDR3 is built from 17 residues. CDR1 KGHDR and CDR2 SFDVKD come from the germline V gene. Trimming stripped 0 bases from V and 8 bases from J, with 19 bases between.

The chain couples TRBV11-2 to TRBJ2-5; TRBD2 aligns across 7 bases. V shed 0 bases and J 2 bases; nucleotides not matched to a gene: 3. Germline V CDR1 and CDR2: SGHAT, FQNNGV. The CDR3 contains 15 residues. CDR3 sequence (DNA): TGTGCCAGCAGCTTAGAGACTAGCCATCAAGAGACCCAGTACTTC. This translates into CASSLETSHQETQYF. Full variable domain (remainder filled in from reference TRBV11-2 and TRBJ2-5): EAGVAQSPRYKIIEKRQSVAFWCNPISGHATLYWYQQILGQGPKLLIQFQNNGVVDDSQLPKDRFSAERLKGVDSTLKIQPAKLEDSAVYLCASSLETSHQETQYFGPGTRLLVL.

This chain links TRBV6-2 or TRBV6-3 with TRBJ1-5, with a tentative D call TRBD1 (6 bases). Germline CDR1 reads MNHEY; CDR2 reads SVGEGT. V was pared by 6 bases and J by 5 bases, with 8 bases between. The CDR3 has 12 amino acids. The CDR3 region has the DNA TGTGCCAGCAGCCACAGGGATCAGCCCCAGCATTTT. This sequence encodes CASSHRDQPQHF.

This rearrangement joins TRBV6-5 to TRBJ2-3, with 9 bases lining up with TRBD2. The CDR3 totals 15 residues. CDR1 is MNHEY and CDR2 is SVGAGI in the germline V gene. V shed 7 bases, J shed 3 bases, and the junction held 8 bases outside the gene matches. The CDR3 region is CASTLAGSGTDTQYF. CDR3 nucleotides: TGTGCCAGCACGCTAGCGGGAAGTGGGACAGATACGCAGTATTTT.

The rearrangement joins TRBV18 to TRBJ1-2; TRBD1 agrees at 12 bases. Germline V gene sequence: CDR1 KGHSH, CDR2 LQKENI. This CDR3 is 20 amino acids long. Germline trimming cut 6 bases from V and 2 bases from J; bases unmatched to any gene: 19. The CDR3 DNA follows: TGTGCCAGCTCCCCGACCTTCGCCGGGACAGGGGGCCAGAAGAACTATGGCTACACCTTC. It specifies CASSPTFAGTGGQKNYGYTF.